Each of the 5 T cell receptor beta chains below was sequenced from the same sample in a study of T cells in Graves' hyperthyroidism and ophthalmopathy. Amplification of TCR beta CDR3 regions used RNA as the template. First-round RT-PCR of the TCR CDR3 relied on the HTBI primer set. Using its own MiXCR run on the multiplex PCR reads, TCRdb lists one record per CDR3 protein. The repertoire includes approximately 700,000 distinct CDR3 sequences, about 45% of them detected once, and about 7.7% sits in the top ten. Sequencing used peripheral blood or thyroid tissue (not recorded which). The receptors stem from an adult man with Graves' disease, either hyperthyroidism or ophthalmopathy (not recorded which).

V gene TRBV5-1 combines with J gene TRBJ1-1; D is possibly TRBD1 (5 bases). There are 15 residues in the CDR3. The germline V gene has CDR1 SGHRS and CDR2 YFSETQ. Trimming took off 3 bases at V and 1 base at J, with 13 bases between the two ends. The CDR3 nucleotides read TGCGCCAGCAGCTCTAGACAGCCCCAGAACACTGAAGCTTTCTTT. Its translation: CASSSRQPQNTEAFF.

V and J are TRBV7-2 and TRBJ2-7; 11 nucleotides line up with TRBD2. Germline V gene data show CDR1 as SGHTA and CDR2 as FQGNSA. V lost 5 bases to trimming and J lost 2 bases; unmatched junction nucleotides: 14. CDR3 length equals 18 residues. The CDR3 sequence: CASSPGGLAELRTYEQYF. Written as DNA, the CDR3 is TGTGCCAGCAGCCCAGGGGGACTAGCGGAACTTCGGACCTACGAGCAGTACTTC.

V and J are TRBV7-9 and TRBJ1-2; 12 nucleotides align to TRBD1. Germline values: CDR1 SEHNR, CDR2 FQNEAQ (reference sequence). V gave up 5 bases and J gave up 8 bases; unmatched junction bases: 12. The CDR3 totals 16 residues. CDR3 DNA: TGTGCCAGCAGCCAAGATCAGGGACAGGGGGCGAGGGGCTACACCTTC. It codes for CASSQDQGQGARGYTF.

Here the CDR3 reads CASTKQDNSYEQYF. CDR3 bases: TGTGCCAGCACCAAACAGGACAACTCCTACGAGCAGTACTTC. The chain uses TRBV2 and TRBJ2-7; D perhaps matches TRBD1 (5 bases). This CDR3 region has 14 residues. The germline V and J ends were trimmed by 7 bases and 0 bases, with 13 bases remaining between them. Germline V gives CDR1 SNHLY, CDR2 FYNNEI. Complete variable domain (other parts from reference TRBV2 and TRBJ2-7): EPEVTQTPSHQVTQMGQEVILRCVPISNHLYFYWYRQILGQKVEFLVSFYNNEISEKSEIFDDQFSVERPDGSNFTLKIRSTKLEDSAMYFCASTKQDNSYEQYFGPGTRLTVT.

This clonotype was found a few times. The chain recombines TRBV2 with TRBJ1-2; D is ambiguous. CDR1 and CDR2 (germline): SNHLY, FYNNEI. The CDR3 contains 12 residues. V gave up 10 bases and J gave up 5 bases, with 14 bases separating them. CDR3 DNA: TGTGCCACCACGGGGAGCACTTATGGCTACACCTTC. Translating it yields CATTGSTYGYTF.